The rows below give T cell receptor beta chains drawn from one sample of a study of T cell clonotyping in hematopoietic cell transplantation. Clones were sequenced by immunoSEQ multiplex PCR, and TCRdb holds only the in-frame ones, with some missing. The top ten clones hold 5% of a sample with 4,500 to 5,000 clones, around 90% of them seen once. Material: peripheral blood mononuclear cells. The receptors stem from a man in his forties in good health. Some clones in this sample may be carry-over from other donors' samples. Both conserved end residues are part of each CDR3. The order of the fields is CDR3 DNA, CDR3 protein, D gene, V gene, clone size, J gene. A D gene is named only where the DNA matches it firmly. Rows may omit the clone size; those that give it use once, few, many or a size class.

DNA: TGTGCCAGCAGCTCCTTAATGGGAGCTGAAGCTTTCTTT
CDR3: CASSSLMGAEAFF
D: -
V: TRBV7-9
size: -
J: TRBJ1-1

DNA: TGCGCCAGCAGCCAAGCGTTGTTGGGGACACCCAATGAAAAACTGTTTTTT
CDR3: CASSQALLGTPNEKLFF
D: -
V: TRBV4-1
size: few
J: TRBJ1-4

DNA: TGCAGCGTTGAAAATAGCGGGAGAACGGAGCAGTACTTC
CDR3: CSVENSGRTEQYF
D: TRBD2
V: TRBV29-1
size: -
J: TRBJ2-7

DNA: TGCGCCAGCAGCTTGGGGGGATCTGGGGCCAACGTCCTGACTTTC
CDR3: CASSLGGSGANVLTF
D: -
V: TRBV5-1
size: -
J: TRBJ2-6

DNA: TGTGCCAGCAGCTTTGAGGGCGAGCAGTACTTC
CDR3: CASSFEGEQYF
D: -
V: TRBV7-9
size: -
J: TRBJ2-7

DNA: TGTGCCAGCAGTTACTCGTTCAGGGAGGGCACTGAAGCTTTCTTT
CDR3: CASSYSFREGTEAFF
D: -
V: TRBV6-5
size: -
J: TRBJ1-1

DNA: TGTGCCAGCAGCTTGCGGACTAGCGGGAGAATAGATACGCAGTATTTT
CDR3: CASSLRTSGRIDTQYF
D: TRBD2
V: TRBV7-9
size: -
J: TRBJ2-3

DNA: TGCGCCAGTCAGCCCCAGCAGGGCCCCTCCTACGAGCAGTACTTC
CDR3: CASQPQQGPSYEQYF
D: -
V: TRBV5-1
size: -
J: TRBJ2-7

DNA: TGTGCCAGTAGTATAAGTAGGGACGAGACCCAGTACTTC
CDR3: CASSISRDETQYF
D: -
V: TRBV19
size: -
J: TRBJ2-5

DNA: TGTGCCAGCAGACAGTCGACCGGGGAGCTGTTTTTT
CDR3: CASRQSTGELFF
D: -
V: TRBV9
size: -
J: TRBJ2-2

DNA: TGTGCCAGCAGCCTACTAGCGGGGGGCAACAATGAGCAGTTCTTC
CDR3: CASSLLAGGNNEQFF
D: TRBD2
V: TRBV11-3
size: -
J: TRBJ2-1

DNA: TGCGCCAGCAGCTTGGATCCCGGAAGTCTCTCTGGAAACACCATATATTTT
CDR3: CASSLDPGSLSGNTIYF
D: -
V: TRBV5-1
size: -
J: TRBJ1-3

DNA: TGTGCCAGCAGTTTAAGGGGCGAGCAGTACTTC
CDR3: CASSLRGEQYF
D: -
V: TRBV27
size: -
J: TRBJ2-7

DNA: TGTGCCAGCAGTCGAGACAGCAATCAGCCCCAGCATTTT
CDR3: CASSRDSNQPQHF
D: -
V: TRBV5-8
size: -
J: TRBJ1-5

DNA: TGTGCCAGTACGGTCAGGAGGGGGAGCAATCAGCCCCAGCATTTT
CDR3: CASTVRRGSNQPQHF
D: -
V: TRBV19
size: -
J: TRBJ1-5

DNA: TGTGCCAGCAGTGAGGGGGCGGGGAGCACAGATACGCAGTATTTT
CDR3: CASSEGAGSTDTQYF
D: -
V: TRBV7-3
size: -
J: TRBJ2-3

DNA: TGTGCCAGCAGTGACCAGGGCGTGAATGAGCAGTTCTTC
CDR3: CASSDQGVNEQFF
D: -
V: TRBV2
size: -
J: TRBJ2-1

DNA: TGTGCCAGTAGTATTAAGACGGCAACGGAGGAGTTCTTC
CDR3: CASSIKTATEEFF
D: -
V: TRBV19
size: -
J: TRBJ2-1

DNA: TGTGCCTGGAGTGCCCTCCGACAGGGAATTATAGGCTCAACTAATGAAAAACTGTTTTTT
CDR3: CAWSALRQGIIGSTNEKLFF
D: TRBD1
V: TRBV30
size: -
J: TRBJ1-4

DNA: TGTGCCAGCAGCTGGGACAGATACACCGGGGAGCTGTTTTTT
CDR3: CASSWDRYTGELFF
D: TRBD1
V: TRBV7-9
size: -
J: TRBJ2-2

DNA: TGCGCCAGCAGTCACTCCGACAGAAAGAACACTGAAGCTTTCTTT
CDR3: CASSHSDRKNTEAFF
D: -
V: TRBV23-1
size: -
J: TRBJ1-1

DNA: TGCGCCAGCACCTCAAGGGATCCGGGTGAAAAACTGTTTTTT
CDR3: CASTSRDPGEKLFF
D: -
V: TRBV5-1
size: -
J: TRBJ1-4

DNA: TGTGCCAGCAGTCCCCGACCTGAAAAACTGTTTTTT
CDR3: CASSPRPEKLFF
D: -
V: TRBV28
size: -
J: TRBJ1-4

DNA: TGTGCCAGCAGCGTTCGAGGGGCGTTCGGTAATTCACCCCTCCACTTT
CDR3: CASSVRGAFGNSPLHF
D: -
V: TRBV14
size: -
J: TRBJ1-6

DNA: TGTGCCAGCAGTGAAAGGCTAGCCTCAACCTACGAGCAGTACTTC
CDR3: CASSERLASTYEQYF
D: -
V: TRBV2
size: -
J: TRBJ2-7

DNA: TGTGCCAGCAGCCCCCATGGGTCAAGTGGGTATGGCTACACCTTC
CDR3: CASSPHGSSGYGYTF
D: -
V: TRBV28
size: -
J: TRBJ1-2

DNA: TGCAGCACTATGCAGGGGGCGCAGTCCTATGGCTACACCTTC
CDR3: CSTMQGAQSYGYTF
D: TRBD1
V: TRBV29-1
size: -
J: TRBJ1-2

DNA: TGTGCCAGCAGGGAGACATATTTAGAAGCTTTCTTT
CDR3: CASRETYLEAFF
D: -
V: TRBV6-1
size: -
J: TRBJ1-1

DNA: TGTGCCAGCAGCCAACTAGCGGGGGCATACAATGAGCAGTTCTTC
CDR3: CASSQLAGAYNEQFF
D: TRBD2
V: TRBV11-1
size: -
J: TRBJ2-1

DNA: TGTGCCAGCAGTTACGGCTCTGGAAACACCATATATTTT
CDR3: CASSYGSGNTIYF
D: -
V: TRBV6-6
size: -
J: TRBJ1-3

DNA: TGTGCCAGCTCACCACGAGGGCCCCCGGCCACTGAAGCTTTCTTT
CDR3: CASSPRGPPATEAFF
D: -
V: TRBV18
size: -
J: TRBJ1-1

DNA: TGCGCCAGCAGCCCCCCCCTCGCCGGGACAGGGAGTGAGAGCCATGGCTACACCTTC
CDR3: CASSPPLAGTGSESHGYTF
D: TRBD1
V: TRBV5-1
size: -
J: TRBJ1-2

DNA: TGTGCCAGCAGTTATTCCAGGGGGCAAACGGGCGGGGAGCTGTTTTTT
CDR3: CASSYSRGQTGGELFF
D: TRBD1
V: TRBV6-5
size: -
J: TRBJ2-2

DNA: TGTGCTAGTGGCCCGAGGGGGACAGGGGTCGGAAACACCATATATTTT
CDR3: CASGPRGTGVGNTIYF
D: TRBD1
V: TRBV12-5
size: -
J: TRBJ1-3

DNA: TGTGCCAGTAGCGATACCGCCGGGACAGGCCCCTACGAGCAGTACTTC
CDR3: CASSDTAGTGPYEQYF
D: TRBD1
V: TRBV19
size: -
J: TRBJ2-7

DNA: TGTGCCAGCAGCTTAGCAGTGTTGAACACTGAAGCTTTCTTT
CDR3: CASSLAVLNTEAFF
D: -
V: TRBV11-1
size: -
J: TRBJ1-1

DNA: TGTGCCAGCAGTTCCGGACAGGGAGTATATGGCTACACCTTC
CDR3: CASSSGQGVYGYTF
D: TRBD1
V: TRBV6-5
size: once
J: TRBJ1-2